This T cell receptor beta chain came from a study of T-cell memory formation after mild COVID-19 (dated by TCRdb to the early 2020s). Context from the whole study: TCR sequence clusters from the two donors were found to be largely donor specific. The cohort comprised two young, previously healthy adult volunteers, one female and one male. Longitudinal TCRalpha and TCRbeta repertoire sequencing tracked T-cell clones expanding and contracting after mild COVID-19 in two donors. Summary of the overall study and its limitations: Only a couple of mild cases were covered in the study, and larger cohorts including severe cases with pre-infection samples were considered necessary. Balanced CD4/CD8 phenotypes were observed for clones contracting from day 15 to 85, whereas a bias towards CD4+ was observed for a second wave of clones expanding from day 15 to 37. Whether the second-wave clones peaking on day 37 were SARS-CoV-2 specific was not confirmed. Some responding clones were detected in pre-infection memory, suggesting pre-existing cross-reactive memory T cells joined the SARS-CoV-2 response. Contracting CD4+ clones were located mainly in the CM and EM memory subsets, whereas CD8+ clones were found to be enriched in EMRA.

Ficoll-Paque density gradient centrifugation was the method used to isolate PBMCs. V lost 1 base and J lost 5 bases; the stretch between them is 7 bases long. From the cysteine up to the phenylalanine, the CDR3 has a length of 13 residues. The read is trimmed to its CDR3 DNA, 39 bases read in frame from base 1. Points on this clonotype: Its specific antigen is unknown. No qualities accompany the bases; no much larger clone lies one base away.

Sequenced on an Illumina NovaSeq 6000. TCRalpha and TCRbeta cDNA libraries were constructed by 5'RACE with constant-segment primers, with sample barcodes and unique molecular identifiers being introduced. Trizol reagent was used to extract RNA from every sample. Library amplification was performed in two PCR steps, and a second sample barcode and Illumina TruSeq adapters were introduced in the second step. Sequencing of the libraries was done on an Illumina NovaSeq, producing 2 x 150 bp paired-end reads. As for the original processing: The reads were demultiplexed and collapsed into UMI-guided consensus sequences using migec v1.2.7. With mixcr v2.1.11, UMI consensuses were aligned to TRA and TRB V and J templates and assembled into clonotypes. A clonotype was counted as expanded or contracted only when both edgeR and NoisET called the clonotype significant, with the noise models trained on biological replicates. edgeR calls used a false discovery rate-adjusted p below 0.01 and a log2 fold-change threshold of 1. PCA with hierarchical clustering of max-normalized trajectories of the 1000 most abundant clonotypes was used as exploratory dynamics analysis. The CD4 or CD8 phenotype of responding clones was assigned using the separately sequenced CD4+ and CD8+ repertoires. TCRdb trimmed the raw reads at Q25, called clones with MiXCR and kept productive beta chains. Rows are unified per CDR3 protein, each entry keeping the most common DNA and genes. These V and J calls derive from TCRdb rather than the authors' analysis. A total of a few hundred thousand distinct CDR3 sequences appear in this sample, over 8.5% of them only once. The top ten clonotypes cover 22% of the sample.

Sample: PBMCs or a T cell subset sorted from them (not recorded which). The source is a man aged 18 to 30 who had mild COVID-19 (a few samples of this study predate the infection). The sample titles of this study are shuffled in the database, so cell type and time point are left out; the donor was told from shared clones. Rearrangement joined TRBV12-3 or TRBV12-4 to TRBJ2-3; the D segment might be TRBD1 or TRBD2, since each matches 5 bases. The CDR3 protein sequence reads: CASSLGDGDTQYF. At the DNA level, the sequence is TGTGCCAGCAGTTTAGGGGACGGAGATACGCAGTATTTT.